This TCR beta chain appears in the sequencing data of a study of T cell clonality in common variable immunodeficiency. General study points: What drives increased CVID clonality needs T cell subpopulation sequencing. Common variable immunodeficiency TCR beta sequences reportedly had fewer deletions and N-nucleotide insertions.

The CDR3 spans 12 residues. J was trimmed by 6 bases and V by 5 bases; bases with no gene match: 3. Germline loops: CDR1 SGHTA, CDR2 FQGNSA. TCRdb's table, derived via immunoSEQ multiplex PCR, lists solely in-frame clones and lacks some. The sample counts around 15,000 clones, none seen once; the ten largest own roughly an eighth. In its sample, this clone was seen a few times. Its specificity is not known. The sequenced fragment ends 3 residues before the CDR3 boundary, so the rest is inferred from the germline J gene. Patients had low serum IgG, IgA and/or IgM and specific antibody deficiency. All CVID subjects were on immunoglobulin replacement for at least one year. Heparinized whole blood, roughly 4.5 to 8 ml, came from each donor.

The rearrangement uses TRBV7-2 and TRBJ2-7; 8 bases are shared with TRBD2. The receptor was derived from a human donor with common variable immunodeficiency. The material sequenced was peripheral blood mononuclear cells. The CDR3 reads CASSQGLVEQYF. The covered CDR3 bases are TGTGCCAGCAGCCAGGGACTAGTCGAG.